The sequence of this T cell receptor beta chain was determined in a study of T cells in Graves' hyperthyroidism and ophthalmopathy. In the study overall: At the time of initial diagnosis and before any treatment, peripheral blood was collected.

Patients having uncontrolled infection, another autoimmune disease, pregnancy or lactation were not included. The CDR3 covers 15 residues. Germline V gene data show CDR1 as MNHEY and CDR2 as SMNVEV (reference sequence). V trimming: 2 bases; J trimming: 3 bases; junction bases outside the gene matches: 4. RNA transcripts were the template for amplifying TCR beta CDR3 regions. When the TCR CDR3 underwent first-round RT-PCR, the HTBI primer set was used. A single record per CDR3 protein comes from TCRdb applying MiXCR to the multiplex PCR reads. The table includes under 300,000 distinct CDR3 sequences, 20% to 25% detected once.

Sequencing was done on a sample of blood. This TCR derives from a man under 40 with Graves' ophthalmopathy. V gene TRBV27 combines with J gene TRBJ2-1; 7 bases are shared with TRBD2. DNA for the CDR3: TGTGCCAGCAGTTTAAGTAGCGGGCTCTACAATGAGCAGTTCTTC. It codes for CASSLSSGLYNEQFF.